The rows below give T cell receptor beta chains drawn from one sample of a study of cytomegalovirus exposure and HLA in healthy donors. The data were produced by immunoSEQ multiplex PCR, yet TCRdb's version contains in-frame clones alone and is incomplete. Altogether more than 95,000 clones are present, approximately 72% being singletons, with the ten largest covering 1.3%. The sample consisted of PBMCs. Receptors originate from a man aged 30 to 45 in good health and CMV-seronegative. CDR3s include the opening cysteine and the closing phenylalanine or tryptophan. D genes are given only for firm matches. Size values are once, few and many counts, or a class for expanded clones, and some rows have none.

CDR3 DNA: TGTGCCAGTGGGACAGCCCAAGCGAACACTGAAGCTTTCTTT
CDR3 protein: CASGTAQANTEAFF
V gene: TRBV19
clone size: few
D gene: TRBD1
J gene: TRBJ1-1

CDR3 DNA: TGTGCCAGGGACAGATTCTCCTACGAGCAGTACTTC
CDR3 protein: CARDRFSYEQYF
V gene: TRBV11-2
clone size: .
D gene: .
J gene: TRBJ2-7

CDR3 DNA: TGCGCCAGCAGCCCAAGTTGGACCGGACAGGAGGGAGGCTATGGCTACACCTTC
CDR3 protein: CASSPSWTGQEGGYGYTF
V gene: TRBV4-3
clone size: .
D gene: TRBD1
J gene: TRBJ1-2

CDR3 DNA: TGTGCCAGCAGCTTGGGAACTAGCGACAACCAAGAGACCCAGTACTTC
CDR3 protein: CASSLGTSDNQETQYF
V gene: TRBV5-8
clone size: .
D gene: TRBD2
J gene: TRBJ2-5

CDR3 DNA: TGTGCCAGCAGCTTTTTCGAGCGCGAGCAGTACTTC
CDR3 protein: CASSFFEREQYF
V gene: TRBV5-6
clone size: .
D gene: .
J gene: TRBJ2-7

CDR3 DNA: TGTGCCAGCTCAGGTAGCTCCTACAATGAGCAGTTCTTC
CDR3 protein: CASSGSSYNEQFF
V gene: TRBV28
clone size: .
D gene: .
J gene: TRBJ2-1

CDR3 DNA: TGTGCCAGCAGTTTTTACCGCGGGGGGACCTACGAGCAGTACTTC
CDR3 protein: CASSFYRGGTYEQYF
V gene: TRBV28
clone size: once
D gene: TRBD2
J gene: TRBJ2-7

CDR3 DNA: TGTGCCAGCAGTGCAGGAACCGGGGAGCTGTTTTTT
CDR3 protein: CASSAGTGELFF
V gene: TRBV9
clone size: .
D gene: .
J gene: TRBJ2-2

CDR3 DNA: TGTGCCAGCCGCGGGACAGGGGAAGCTTTCTTT
CDR3 protein: CASRGTGEAFF
V gene: TRBV7-9
clone size: .
D gene: TRBD1
J gene: TRBJ1-1

CDR3 DNA: TGCGCCAGCAGCCAAGGGATCCTATACTACAGGGAAATCCCAGCTGGGGCCAACGTCCTGACTTTC
CDR3 protein: CASSQGILYYREIPAGANVLTF
V gene: TRBV4-3
clone size: .
D gene: .
J gene: TRBJ2-6

CDR3 DNA: TGTGCCAGTAGCCCGGGACAGGGAGAGAAAAGGCTGTTTTTT
CDR3 protein: CASSPGQGEKRLFF
V gene: TRBV19
clone size: .
D gene: TRBD1
J gene: TRBJ1-4

CDR3 DNA: TGCAGCGTAAGCAGGATTCTGAACACTGAAGCTTTCTTT
CDR3 protein: CSVSRILNTEAFF
V gene: TRBV29-1
clone size: .
D gene: .
J gene: TRBJ1-1

CDR3 DNA: TGTGCCAGTGGGGCGATTAGGGGTGAAGCTTTCTTT
CDR3 protein: CASGAIRGEAFF
V gene: TRBV19
clone size: .
D gene: .
J gene: TRBJ1-1

CDR3 DNA: TGTGCCAGCAGTTACTTTACTGAGACTGAAGCTTTCTTT
CDR3 protein: CASSYFTETEAFF
V gene: TRBV6-5
clone size: .
D gene: .
J gene: TRBJ1-1

CDR3 DNA: TGTGCCAGCGGCAGGGTTAGGTCCTACAATGAGCAGTTCTTC
CDR3 protein: CASGRVRSYNEQFF
V gene: TRBV2
clone size: .
D gene: .
J gene: TRBJ2-1

CDR3 DNA: TGCGCCAGCAGCCGAGGGACTAGCGGGAACAATGAGCAGTTCTTC
CDR3 protein: CASSRGTSGNNEQFF
V gene: TRBV4-1
clone size: .
D gene: TRBD2
J gene: TRBJ2-1

CDR3 DNA: TGTGCCAGCAGCTTTAACATACCCGCCTATGGCTACACCTTC
CDR3 protein: CASSFNIPAYGYTF
V gene: TRBV7-2
clone size: .
D gene: .
J gene: TRBJ1-2

CDR3 DNA: TGTGCCAGCAGCATTTTTACGGGACTAGCGGGCTACAATGAGCAGTTCTTC
CDR3 protein: CASSIFTGLAGYNEQFF
V gene: TRBV5-4
clone size: .
D gene: TRBD2
J gene: TRBJ2-1

CDR3 DNA: TGTGCCAGCAGTGAAGCGGGAGATTTCACCGGGGAGCTGTTTTTT
CDR3 protein: CASSEAGDFTGELFF
V gene: TRBV2
clone size: .
D gene: .
J gene: TRBJ2-2

CDR3 DNA: TGTGCCAGCAGCGTGGGACTAGCAAGGGTAGATACGCAGTATTTT
CDR3 protein: CASSVGLARVDTQYF
V gene: TRBV11-2
clone size: .
D gene: TRBD2
J gene: TRBJ2-3

CDR3 DNA: TGCGCCAGCAGCTTAAGTAGACAGACAGCACCCTACGAGCAGTACTTC
CDR3 protein: CASSLSRQTAPYEQYF
V gene: TRBV5-1
clone size: once
D gene: .
J gene: TRBJ2-7

CDR3 DNA: TGTGCCAGCAGAGGCCCGCGGTTGAAAGATGAAAAACTGTTTTTT
CDR3 protein: CASRGPRLKDEKLFF
V gene: TRBV27
clone size: .
D gene: .
J gene: TRBJ1-4